The entry below describes one TCR beta chain. Its antigen is not known. It was with a sample-barcoded 5' primer and a J-beta primer mix that a second PCR of roughly 7 to 11 cycles was run. A single record per CDR3 protein comes from TCRdb applying MiXCR to the 5' RACE reads. The data show 800,000 to 950,000 distinct CDR3 sequences, under 50% seen once. The germline CDR1 and CDR2 sequences are ENHRY and SYGVKD. With 8 bases clipped from V and 12 bases from J, the junction kept 7 bases outside the gene matches. CDR3 length equals 11 residues. The data belong to a study of blood T cells in healthy people across ages. Findings and caveats of the study: Age showed a roughly linear inverse relationship with TCR beta diversity per million T cells.

The sample consisted of blood. The chain joins TRBV10-3 to TRBJ2-1, with 7 bases that match TRBD1. The TCR originated in a man between 25 and 39 years old in good health. The CDR3 protein is CAIRDAGGQFF. The CDR3 DNA sequence: TGTGCCATCCGCGACGCAGGGGGGCAGTTCTTC.